The 9 T cell receptor beta chains below come from one sample, sequenced in a study of OX40 agonist ivuxolimab in advanced cancers. Method: immunoSEQ multiplex PCR; TCRdb's copy keeps in-frame clones and lacks some. The sample lists around 76,000 clones, approximately 95% seen once, with about a fifth in the top ten. The material sequenced was CD4+ or CD8+ T cells sorted from blood, taken in a trial of the OX40 agonist ivuxolimab. The receptors were sampled from an adult with an advanced solid tumor such as melanoma, head and neck, liver or kidney cancer.

V gene TRBV28 combines with J gene TRBJ2-7, with TRBD2 identical over 11 bases. The CDR3 runs to 15 residues. Per the germline V gene, CDR1 is MDHEN and CDR2 is SYDVKM. Germline trimming cut 6 bases from V and 2 bases from J; bases unmatched to any gene: 6. The CDR3 DNA reads TGTGCCAGCAGGGGGACTAGCGGTCTGCCCTACGAGCAGTACTTC. Amino acids: CASRGTSGLPYEQYF.

This chain links TRBV7-6 with TRBJ1-4; 9 bases align to TRBD1. The trim removed 5 bases at V and 4 bases at J, leaving 2 bases unmatched. Germline-derived CDR1 and CDR2 are SGHVS and FNYEAQ. The CDR3 covers 14 residues. CDR3 sequence reads: CASSPTGGNEKLFF. Written as DNA, the CDR3 is TGTGCCAGCAGCCCGACAGGGGGTAATGAAAAACTGTTTTTT.

This chain joins TRBV2 and TRBJ1-1; TRBD1 agrees at 7 bases. The CDR3 consists of 12 residues. Germline V gene data show CDR1 as SNHLY and CDR2 as FYNNEI. V trimming: 6 bases; J trimming: 6 bases; junction bases outside the gene matches: 4. CDR3 sequence reads: CASSGTAPEAFF. CDR3 DNA sequence: TGTGCCAGCAGCGGGACAGCCCCTGAAGCTTTCTTT.

The chain combines TRBV7-2 with TRBJ1-6; D is ambiguous. Germline V gene lookup returns CDR1 SGHTA and CDR2 FQGNSA. V gave up 6 bases and J gave up 12 bases, with 21 bases separating them. The CDR3 is 15 residues long. The CDR3 region has the DNA TGTGCCAGCAGAAACTTACCGGACGCGAAGGAACCCCTCCACTTT. Amino acids: CASRNLPDAKEPLHF.

This clone showed up just once. The rearrangement links TRBV4-1 to TRBJ2-7; weak D call: TRBD2 (5 bases). Per the germline V gene, CDR1 is MGHRA and CDR2 is YSYEKL. The CDR3 spans 13 residues. V lost 5 bases to trimming and J lost 2 bases, with 10 bases between them. CDR3 nucleotide sequence: TGCGCCAGCAGCGGGGAGCCTACCTACGAGCAGTACTTC. The encoded protein is CASSGEPTYEQYF.

Only one count was recorded for this clone. V gene TRBV27 combines with J gene TRBJ2-7; a weak D match, TRBD1 (5 bases). CDR3 length: 13 residues. Trimming pared 5 bases from V and 4 bases from J, leaving 12 bases between. The germline CDR1 and CDR2 sequences are MNHEY and SMNVEV (reference sequence). CDR3 protein: CASSLRVFYEQYF. Written as DNA, the CDR3 is TGTGCCAGCAGTCTCAGGGTGTTTTACGAGCAGTACTTC.

J is TRBJ2-1 and V is TRBV27; D may be TRBD2 (6 bases). The CDR3 has 12 amino acids. The germline V gene has CDR1 MNHEY and CDR2 SMNVEV (reference sequence). Trimming cost V 6 bases and J 5 bases, with 8 bases left between them. CDR3 DNA sequence: TGTGCCAGCAGAGTAGCGGACAATGAGCAGTTCTTC. Translated, it gives CASRVADNEQFF.

V gene TRBV5-1 combines with J gene TRBJ2-7, with 7 bases lining up with TRBD1. The germline gives CDR1 SGHRS, CDR2 YFSETQ. V lost 2 bases, J lost 7 bases, and 9 bases stayed unmatched. This CDR3 is built from 14 residues. The CDR3 loop is CASSFGTDLIEQYF. The CDR3 DNA follows: TGCGCCAGCAGCTTCGGGACAGACCTTATAGAGCAGTACTTC.

The J gene is TRBJ2-2, the V gene TRBV7-8, with no clear D. The CDR3 is 14 residues long. V was cut by 1 base and J by 5 bases, with 8 bases left in between. Per germline, CDR1 SGHVS and CDR2 FQNEAQ. The CDR3, as DNA: TGTGCCAGCAGCTTAGAGACTTTTACCGGGGAGCTGTTTTTT. Translating it yields CASSLETFTGELFF.